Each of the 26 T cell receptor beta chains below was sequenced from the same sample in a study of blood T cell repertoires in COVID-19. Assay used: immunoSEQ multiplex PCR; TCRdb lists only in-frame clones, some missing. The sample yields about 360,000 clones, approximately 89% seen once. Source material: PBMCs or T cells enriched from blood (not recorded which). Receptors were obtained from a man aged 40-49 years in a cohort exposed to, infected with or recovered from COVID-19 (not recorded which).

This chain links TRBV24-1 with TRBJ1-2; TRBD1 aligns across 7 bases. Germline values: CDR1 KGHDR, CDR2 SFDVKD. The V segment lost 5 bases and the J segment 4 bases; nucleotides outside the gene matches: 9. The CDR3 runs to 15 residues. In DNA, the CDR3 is TGTGCCACCAGTGCCACAGACAGGGCCGCCTATGGCTACACCTTC. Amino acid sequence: CATSATDRAAYGYTF.

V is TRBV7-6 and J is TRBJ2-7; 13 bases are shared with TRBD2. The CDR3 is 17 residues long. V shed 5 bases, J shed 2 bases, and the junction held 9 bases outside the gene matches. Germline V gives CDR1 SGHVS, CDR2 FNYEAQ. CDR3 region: CASSLRLAGGVPYEQYF. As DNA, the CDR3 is TGTGCCAGCAGCCTTAGACTAGCGGGAGGCGTTCCCTACGAGCAGTACTTC.

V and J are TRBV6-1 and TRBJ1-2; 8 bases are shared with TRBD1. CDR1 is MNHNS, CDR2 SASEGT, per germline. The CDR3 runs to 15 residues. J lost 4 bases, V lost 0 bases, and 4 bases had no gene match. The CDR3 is CASSEAPQGGYGYTF. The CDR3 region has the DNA TGTGCCAGCAGTGAAGCACCACAGGGGGGCTATGGCTACACCTTC.

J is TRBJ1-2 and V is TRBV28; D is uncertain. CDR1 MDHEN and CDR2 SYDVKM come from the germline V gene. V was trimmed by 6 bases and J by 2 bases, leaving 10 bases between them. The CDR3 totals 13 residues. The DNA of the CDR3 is TGTGCCAGCAGGGACGGGATCAACTATGGCTACACCTTC. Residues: CASRDGINYGYTF.

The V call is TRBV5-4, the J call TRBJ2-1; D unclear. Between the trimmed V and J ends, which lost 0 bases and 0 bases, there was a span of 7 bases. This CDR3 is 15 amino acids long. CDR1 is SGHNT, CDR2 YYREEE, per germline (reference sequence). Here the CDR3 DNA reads TGTGCCAGCAGCTTGGACTTCTTCTCCTACAATGAGCAGTTCTTC. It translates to CASSLDFFSYNEQFF.

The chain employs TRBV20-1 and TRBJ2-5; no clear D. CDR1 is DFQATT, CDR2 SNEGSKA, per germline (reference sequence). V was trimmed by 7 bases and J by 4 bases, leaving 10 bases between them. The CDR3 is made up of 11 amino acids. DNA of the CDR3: TGCAGTGGCAGACACCGAGAGACCCAGTACTTC. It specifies CSGRHRETQYF.

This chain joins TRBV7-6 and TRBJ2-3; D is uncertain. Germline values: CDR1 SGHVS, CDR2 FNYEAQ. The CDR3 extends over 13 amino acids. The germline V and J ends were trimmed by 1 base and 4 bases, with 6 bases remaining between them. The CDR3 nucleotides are TGTGCCAGCAGCTTAGTCTCTCCAGATACGCAGTATTTT. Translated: CASSLVSPDTQYF.

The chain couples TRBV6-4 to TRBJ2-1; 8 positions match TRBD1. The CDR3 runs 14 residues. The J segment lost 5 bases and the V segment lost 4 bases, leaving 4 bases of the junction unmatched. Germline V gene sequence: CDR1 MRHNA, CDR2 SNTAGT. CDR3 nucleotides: TGTGCCAGCAGTGTAGGCAGGGGGCACAATGAGCAGTTCTTC. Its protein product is CASSVGRGHNEQFF.

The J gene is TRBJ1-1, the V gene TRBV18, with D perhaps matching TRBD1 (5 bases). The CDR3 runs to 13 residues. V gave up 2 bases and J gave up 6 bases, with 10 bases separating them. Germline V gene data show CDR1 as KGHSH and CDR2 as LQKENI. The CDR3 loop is CASSPMGGAEAFF. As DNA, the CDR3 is TGTGCCAGCTCACCAATGGGGGGGGCTGAAGCTTTCTTT.

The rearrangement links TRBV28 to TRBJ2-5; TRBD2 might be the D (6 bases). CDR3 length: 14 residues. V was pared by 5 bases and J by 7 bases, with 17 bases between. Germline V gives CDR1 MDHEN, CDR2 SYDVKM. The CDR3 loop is CASSTGTLPGTQYF. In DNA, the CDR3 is TGTGCCAGCAGTACCGGGACTCTGCCAGGGACCCAGTACTTC. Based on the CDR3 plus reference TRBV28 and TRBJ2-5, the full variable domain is DVKVTQSSRYLVKRTGEKVFLECVQDMDHENMFWYRQDPGLGLRLIYFSYDVKMKEKGDIPEGYSVSREKKERFSLILESASTNQTSMYLCASSTGTLPGTQYFGPGTRLLVL.

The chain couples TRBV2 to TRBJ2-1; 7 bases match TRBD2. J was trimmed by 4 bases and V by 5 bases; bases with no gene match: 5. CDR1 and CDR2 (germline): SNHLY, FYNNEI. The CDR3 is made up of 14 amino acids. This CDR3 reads CASSREVRYNEQFF. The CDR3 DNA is TGTGCCAGCAGTCGGGAGGTCAGGTACAATGAGCAGTTCTTC.

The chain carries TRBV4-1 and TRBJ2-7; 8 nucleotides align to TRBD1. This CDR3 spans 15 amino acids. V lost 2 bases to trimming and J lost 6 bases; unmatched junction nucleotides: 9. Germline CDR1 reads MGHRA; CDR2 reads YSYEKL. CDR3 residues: CASSQPPGQGGEQYF. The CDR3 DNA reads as TGCGCCAGCAGCCAACCCCCCGGACAGGGAGGCGAGCAGTACTTC.

CDR3 residues: CASTTASVQGVGGYTF. The CDR3, as DNA: TGTGCCAGCACCACAGCGTCCGTACAGGGAGTCGGTGGCTACACCTTC. The J gene is TRBJ1-2, the V gene TRBV5-4; D may be TRBD1 (6 bases). The germline V and J ends were trimmed by 6 bases and 7 bases, with 25 bases remaining between them. The germline V gene has CDR1 SGHNT and CDR2 YYREEE (reference sequence). The CDR3 has 16 residues.

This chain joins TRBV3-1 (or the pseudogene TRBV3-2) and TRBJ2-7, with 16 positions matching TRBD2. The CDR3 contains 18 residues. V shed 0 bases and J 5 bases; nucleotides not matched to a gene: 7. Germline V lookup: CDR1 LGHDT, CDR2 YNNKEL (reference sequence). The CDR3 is CASSQDGSGTSGRDEQYF. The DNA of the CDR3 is TGTGCCAGCAGCCAAGATGGATCGGGGACTAGCGGGAGGGACGAGCAGTACTTC.

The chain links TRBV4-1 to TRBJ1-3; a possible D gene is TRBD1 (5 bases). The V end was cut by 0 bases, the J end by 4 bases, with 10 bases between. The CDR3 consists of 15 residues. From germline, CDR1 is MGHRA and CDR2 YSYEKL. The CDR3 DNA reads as TGCGCCAGCAGCCAAGATCCGGACACCGGAAACACCATATATTTT. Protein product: CASSQDPDTGNTIYF.

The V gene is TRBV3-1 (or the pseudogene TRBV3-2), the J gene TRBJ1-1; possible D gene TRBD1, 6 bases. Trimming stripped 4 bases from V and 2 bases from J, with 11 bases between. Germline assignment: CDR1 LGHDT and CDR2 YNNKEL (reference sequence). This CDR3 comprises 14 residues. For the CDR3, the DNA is TGTGCCAGCAGCCTCGGGACAACTAACACTGAAGCTTTCTTT. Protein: CASSLGTTNTEAFF.

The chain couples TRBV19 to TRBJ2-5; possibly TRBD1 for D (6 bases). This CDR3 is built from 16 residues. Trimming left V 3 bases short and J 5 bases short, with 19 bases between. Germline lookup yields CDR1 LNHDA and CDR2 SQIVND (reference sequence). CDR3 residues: CASSMGAEAVWETQYF. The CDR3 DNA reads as TGTGCCAGTAGTATGGGGGCGGAGGCGGTATGGGAGACCCAGTACTTC. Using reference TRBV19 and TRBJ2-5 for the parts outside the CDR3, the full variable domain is DGGITQSPKYLFRKEGQNVTLSCEQNLNHDAMYWYRQDPGQGLRLIYYSQIVNDFQKGDIAEGYSVSREKKESFPLTVTSAQKNPTAFYLCASSMGAEAVWETQYFGPGTRLLVL.

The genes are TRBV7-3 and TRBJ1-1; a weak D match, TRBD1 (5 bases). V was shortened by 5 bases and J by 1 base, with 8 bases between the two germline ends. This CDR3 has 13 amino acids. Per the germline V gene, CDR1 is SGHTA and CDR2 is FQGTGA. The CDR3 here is CASSAGRNTEAFF. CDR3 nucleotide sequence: TGTGCCAGCAGCGCGGGGCGGAACACTGAAGCTTTCTTT.

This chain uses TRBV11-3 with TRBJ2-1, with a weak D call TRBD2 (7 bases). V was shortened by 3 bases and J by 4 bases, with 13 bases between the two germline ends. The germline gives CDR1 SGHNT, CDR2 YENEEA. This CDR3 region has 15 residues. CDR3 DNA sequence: TGTGCCAGCAGCTTCAGGGGAGGGGGATACAATGAGCAGTTCTTC. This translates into CASSFRGGGYNEQFF.

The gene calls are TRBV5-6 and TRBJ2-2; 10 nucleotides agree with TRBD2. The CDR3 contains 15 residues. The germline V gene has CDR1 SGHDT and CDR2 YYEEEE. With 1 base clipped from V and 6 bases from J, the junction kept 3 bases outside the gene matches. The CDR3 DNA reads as TGTGCCAGCAGCTTGTGGACTAGCGGCGCCGGGGAGCTGTTTTTT. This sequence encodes CASSLWTSGAGELFF.

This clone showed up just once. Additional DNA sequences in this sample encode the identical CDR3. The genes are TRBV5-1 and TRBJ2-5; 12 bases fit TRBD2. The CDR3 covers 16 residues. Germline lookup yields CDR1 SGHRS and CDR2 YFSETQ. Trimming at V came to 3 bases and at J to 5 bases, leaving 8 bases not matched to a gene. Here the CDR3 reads CASSSSSGRAGETQYF. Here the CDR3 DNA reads TGCGCCAGCAGCTCATCTAGCGGGAGGGCCGGGGAGACCCAGTACTTC.

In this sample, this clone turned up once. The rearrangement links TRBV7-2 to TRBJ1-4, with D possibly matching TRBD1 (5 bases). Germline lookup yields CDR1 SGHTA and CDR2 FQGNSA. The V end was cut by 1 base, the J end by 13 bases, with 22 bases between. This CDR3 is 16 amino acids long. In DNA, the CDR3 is TGTGCCAGCAGCTTAGGGGTTAAGGGGTTAGTAGGACGACTGTTTTTT. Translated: CASSLGVKGLVGRLFF.

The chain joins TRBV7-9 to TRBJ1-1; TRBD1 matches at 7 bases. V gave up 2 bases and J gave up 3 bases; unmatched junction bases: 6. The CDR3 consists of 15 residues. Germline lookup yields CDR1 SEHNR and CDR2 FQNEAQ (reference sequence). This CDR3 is CASSLMGQTDTEAFF. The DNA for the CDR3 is TGTGCCAGCAGCTTAATGGGACAGACGGACACTGAAGCTTTCTTT.

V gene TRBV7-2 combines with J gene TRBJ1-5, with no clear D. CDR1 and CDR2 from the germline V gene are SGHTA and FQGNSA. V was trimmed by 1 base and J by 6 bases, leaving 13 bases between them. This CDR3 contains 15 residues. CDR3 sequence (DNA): TGTGCCAGCAGCTTAGGGGGAGGGATGATTCAGCCCCAGCATTTT. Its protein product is CASSLGGGMIQPQHF.

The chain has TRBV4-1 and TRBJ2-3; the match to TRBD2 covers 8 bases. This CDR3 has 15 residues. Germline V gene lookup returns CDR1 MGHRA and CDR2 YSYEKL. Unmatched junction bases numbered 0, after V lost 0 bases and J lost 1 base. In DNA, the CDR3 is TGCGCCAGCAGCCAAGAACTAGCGGGCACAGATACGCAGTATTTT. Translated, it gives CASSQELAGTDTQYF.

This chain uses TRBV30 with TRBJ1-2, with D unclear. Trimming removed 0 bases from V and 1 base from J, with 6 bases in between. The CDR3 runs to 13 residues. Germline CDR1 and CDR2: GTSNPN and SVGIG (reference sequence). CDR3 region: CAWSVGVNYGYTF. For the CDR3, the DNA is TGTGCCTGGAGTGTAGGAGTTAACTATGGCTACACCTTC.